This T cell receptor (beta chain) was captured by sequencing in a study of beta chain features in type 1 diabetes. About the study: There were about 110,000,000 sorted cells examined across all samples. Study-level findings and limits: In all four CD4+ subsets, TCRB CDR3 length was significantly, moderately reduced in type 1 diabetes. For patients, the naive, central memory and Treg TCRB repertoires appeared more alike than for healthy donors.

As every portion of the isolated RNA was reverse transcribed, the sequencing read expressed TCRB transcripts. The method was immunoSEQ multiplex PCR; TCRdb's version includes in-frame clones alone and lacks a portion of them. The sample holds hundreds of thousands of clones, 13% seen once. Sorting based on CD45RO/CCR7/CD25/CD127/CD95/CD27 separated CD4+ naive, central memory, regulatory and stem cell-like memory cells. Each population that was sorted was more than 98% pure. The CDR3 spans 14 residues. The germline CDR1 and CDR2 sequences are SGDLS and YYNGEE. The V end lost 0 bases, the J end lost 4 bases, and 10 bases lay between the germline ends. This clone was observed a single time. Its antigen remains unidentified. Other DNA sequences in the sample encode the same CDR3.

The sample was naive CD4+ T cells from blood. V usage is TRBV9 and J usage is TRBJ1-1; D may be TRBD1 (5 bases). The clonotype comes from a man between 18 and 29 years old with type 1 diabetes. The CDR3 DNA reads TGTGCCAGCAGCGTAGCAGGGCGGGGCACTGAAGCTTTCTTT. Its protein product is CASSVAGRGTEAFF.